This T cell receptor beta chain was sequenced for a study of T cell repertoires in cytomegalovirus infection. Of note for this clonotype: The antigen remains undetermined.

TCRdb fed the reads into MiXCR, producing one record per CDR3 protein. The table has about 830,000 distinct CDR3 sequences, approximately 29% seen once. Looked up from germline, CDR1 is MNHEY and CDR2 is SMNVEV (reference sequence). CDR3 length: 14 residues. V lost 5 bases to trimming and J lost 15 bases, with 23 bases between them. Source: cultured CD8+ T cells from PBMCs, taken from culture after CMV antigen stimulation. The chain carries TRBV27 and TRBJ1-5, with a tentative D call TRBD1 (5 bases). This TCR was recovered from a human donor in good health (CMV status not recorded). Some clones in this sample may be carry-over from other donors' samples. The CDR3 sequence is CASSPGRGRRARHF. The CDR3, as DNA: TGTGCCAGCAGTCCGGGCAGAGGCCGCAGGGCCCGGCATTTT.